The T cell receptor beta chain described here comes from a study of cytomegalovirus exposure and HLA in healthy donors (dated by TCRdb to about 2017). General notes on the study: According to an earlier analysis of several hundred of the donors, some 180 million T cells yielded roughly 110 million unique TCR beta sequences and approximately 300 Gb of sequence data. An early release covering 550 to 650 HLA-typed donors comprised roughly 300 gigabases of sequencing data and tens of millions of unique TCR sequences. Of the roughly 420 genotyped donors, 75% to 85% were placed in the genetic ancestry cluster associated with self-reported Caucasian donors. The aim of the study was to test whether cataloging public T cell receptors could identify signatures of past pathogen exposure. Using immunosequencing, the study profiled T cell repertoires from about 620 subjects and related those repertoires to cytomegalovirus serostatus. In addition to the first cohort of roughly 700 subjects, a separate validation cohort of under 150 different subjects was used. To predict cytomegalovirus infection status, the study combined high-throughput TCR immunosequencing, statistical association of individual TCRs with disease status, and machine learning. A later analysis re-examined previously published TCR beta repertoires from about 670 donors and added high-resolution HLA genotyping to investigate patterns of TCR occurrence. Rather than using new phenotypic data, the later analysis identified candidate immune exposures from TCR beta sequences and from how often those sequences occurred across donors. In an earlier analysis of more than 550 of the donors, high-throughput TCR beta sequencing was used to judge whether each TCR beta V gene segment behaved as functional or pseudogenic. Alongside the repertoire data, information on donor age, sex, ethnicity and CMV serostatus was compiled. A later genetic analysis took genome-wide SNP genotypes for about 55% of the roughly 670 donors and used that subset as a discovery cohort. Every discovery cohort repertoire had been produced on one sequencing platform. HLA typing included class I and class II loci at four-digit resolution. Typing coverage differed by locus: A, B, C, DRB1 and DQB1 were typed in roughly 620-630 donors, DQA1 in approximately 520, DPA1 in 606, and DPB1 in roughly 470. Roughly five DR-DQ haplotypes were handled as single units for association and clustering, since linkage in the cohort was strong. On average, 235,054 unique TCR beta nucleotide sequences were sequenced per donor among 350 to 400 genotyped donors of the cohort, with about 17% of those sequences being non-productive.

Worth noting for this clone: The antigen it recognizes is unknown. No base quality information exists; no much larger clone differs at one position.

Counted from cysteine to phenylalanine, this CDR3 has 12 amino acids. Just the 36-base CDR3 DNA is kept, in frame starting at base 1. V was cut back by 5 bases and J by 9 bases, leaving a gap of 14 bases between them. As encoded in the germline V gene (reference sequence), CDR1 is LNHDA while CDR2 is SQIVND. Paper-wide results and their limitations: According to a later genetic analysis, donors in an Asian-associated ancestry cluster had fewer N-insertions in productive TCRs than the roughly 670-donor mean. Correlated functional status among segregating V segments might reflect linkage disequilibrium, but an unknown experimental factor could not be ruled out. A further reported finding was that TCR beta sequences accurately predicted the HLA-A and HLA-B alleles for most subjects in the first cohort. Because counts were too low, about 15 rarely observed V segments, including chromosome 9 orphons, were left out of the earlier analysis of approximately 580 of the donors. Only TCR beta chains were sequenced in this cohort, and the absence of alpha or paired-chain data limited detectable features. In an earlier analysis of 587 of the donors, most TCR beta V segments appeared in productive rearrangements about 87% or about 30% of the time, broadly matching IMGT annotations. A group of highly shared sequence variants was considered likely to be a technical artifact of the sequencing pipeline. Because some donors lacked HLA typing at each locus, the association tests relied only on the typed subset. A later analysis reported that several top co-occurrence clusters appeared linked to parvovirus B19, influenza, CMV and Epstein-Barr virus. The presence/absence analyses assumed that sequencing depth was roughly uniform across donors, and that assumption may not be true. For the cohort, immune exposure information was limited to CMV serostatus. According to a later analysis, most CMV-associated TCR beta chains appeared to be HLA-restricted, and the HLA associations seemed to be driven largely by CMV exposure. Specific HLA alleles were associated with 15,000 to 20,000 TCR beta sequences at a false discovery rate of 0.05 in a later analysis. The study listed 164 TCR beta chains as associated with cytomegalovirus. Compared with equally common non-associated chains, HLA-associated TCR beta chains in a later analysis were more clonally expanded and had lower generation probabilities. Assigning TCR associations to individual alleles was difficult when HLA alleles, especially DR and DQ, strongly co-occurred. Three of the identified cytomegalovirus-associated TCR beta chains were confirmed in vitro to be specific for cytomegalovirus antigens. A later genetic analysis associated a missense DCLRE1C variant with V-gene and J-gene trimming of TCR beta chains, and an independent cohort replicated the association. In a later analysis, TCR association rates were found to vary across HLA loci, with the most associated TCRs seen for DRB1 alleles and the fewest for HLA-C alleles. Some IMGT-functional V segments, including TRBV6-2 and TRBV6-3, could not be told apart with the 87-base-pair reads, so those segments were excluded. The classifier was reported to diagnose cytomegalovirus status with high specificity and sensitivity in both the original and validation cohorts. Across donors, most TCR sequences were observed very rarely, whereas some public TCRs were present in many individuals. It was suggested by the authors that the approach could potentially be generalized to other disease states and immunological phenotypes.

The receptor library was made with the immunoSEQ multiplex PCR assay. For the multiplex PCR, a mixture combining 60 forward primers for TCR Vbeta segments and 13 reverse primers for TCR Jbeta segments was used. The CDR3 region of rearranged TCR beta genes was amplified from genomic DNA with a multiplex PCR assay. The amplified TCR beta libraries were sequenced on the Illumina HiSeq System as 87-base-pair reads. The published analysis was carried out like this. A later analysis counted tens of millions of unique TCR beta chains across the approximately 700 repertoires, and 10 million to 11 million of these chains were shared by at least two donors. A nearest-neighbor algorithm error-corrected the raw reads and collapsed the reads into unique sequences, merging closely related sequences to remove PCR and sequencing errors. CDR3 sequences were aligned to IMGT reference sequences to assign V, D and J gene segments. For a sequence to be retained, a match of at least six nucleotides to both a V gene segment and a J gene segment was required. Rearrangements were classified as productive when the CDR3 lacked stop codons and remained in frame with V and J, and all other rearrangements were classified as non-productive. CDR3 was defined by IMGT convention, running from the second conserved V-encoded cysteine to the conserved J-encoded phenylalanine. The earlier analysis of more than 450 of the donors excluded sequences that lacked an unambiguous match to a single V gene segment. An earlier analysis of a few hundred of the donors called V segments functional above 56.7% productive rearrangements and segregating when the between-donor standard deviation exceeded 5%. A statistical classification framework was built for diagnosing cytomegalovirus status from the catalog of TCR beta chain sequences. In a later analysis, TCR nucleotide sequences were compared against IMGT/GENE-DB human TR gene sequences so that V and J genes could be assigned. Using the TCRdist pipeline, a later analysis assigned CDR3 sequences along with most-parsimonious VDJ recombination scenarios. A later analysis defined each TCR beta chain by its CDR3 amino acid sequence plus V-gene family, and excluded reads lacking a unique V-gene family. As a way to deal with suspected cross-contamination and a sequencing artifact, a later analysis dropped approximately 590 nucleotide sequences that were highly shared and had low generation probability. In a later analysis, a clonal expansion index for each public chain was calculated from normalized within-repertoire ranks of inferred template counts. In a later analysis, generation probabilities were computed with a VDJ recombination model fitted to out-of-frame rearrangements, and the resulting probabilities were checked against IGoR. A later analysis scored TCR-TCR, TCR-HLA and TCR-CMV co-occurrence with hypergeometric tests, applying a repertoire-size bias correction to TCR pairs. A later analysis estimated false discovery rates by permuting HLA or CMV assignments 20 times. In a later analysis, co-occurring TCRs were grouped using DBSCAN, with TCRdist sequence similarity added in when clustering inside HLA-allele-positive subsets. Repertoires with fewer than 30,000 or more than 120,000 public chains, plus five repertoires with anomalous nucleotide sharing, were excluded from co-occurrence clustering. The table comes from immuneACCESS by way of TCRdb, which keeps in-frame sequences with V and J called. Part of the clones is missing from these tables; in studies checked, under half for an unresolved V gene and the rest for unknown reasons. V, J and clone size are those of that table, while D and trimming were read from the DNA. Within this sample are 250,000 or so clones, with around 81% of them counted one time only. The ten biggest clones cover around 8.3% of the sample.

The cohort consisted of approximately 690 healthy bone marrow donors. Cohort members were all nominally healthy when sampled, although unrecorded immune exposures were likely present. The donor was CMV seropositive and belonged to the group of over 250 seropositive cohort members. A peripheral blood sample was provided by each donor, and peripheral blood mononuclear cells were used for TCR beta sequencing. The Qiagen DNeasy Blood Extraction Kit was used to extract genomic DNA from the blood cell samples. The sequence links TRBV19 to TRBJ2-7, with TRBD1 perhaps the D gene, on 5 matching bases. This TCR derives from a woman in her sixties or seventies in good health and CMV-seropositive. The sequencing input was PBMCs. The CDR3 reads CASSPDSWVQYF. The DNA sequence follows: TGTGCCAGTAGTCCCGACAGTTGGGTGCAGTACTTC.